This T cell receptor (beta chain) derives from a study of Ad26.COV2.S vaccination and SARS-CoV-2 variants. Whole-study context: Ad26.COV2.S arm of COV1001 included the donor. The study gave Ad26.COV2.S intramuscularly, once or twice 56 days apart.

The CDR3 length is 15 residues. Trimming removed 5 bases from V and 2 bases from J, with 15 bases in between. CDR1 is MNHEY and CDR2 is SMNVEV in the germline V gene (reference sequence). The method was immunoSEQ multiplex PCR; TCRdb's version includes in-frame clones alone and lacks a portion of them. Among 400,000 to 450,000 clones, 92% were seen once, and the ten largest hold approximately 1.7%. Regarding treatment: roughly 19 received Ad26.COV2.S at low or high dose, single or two shots; 5 received placebo; per-sample allocation not given. After the first vaccine or placebo injection, samples were drawn on day 63. The donor was a Boston adult aged 18-55 years. Wuhan-strain SARS-CoV-2 spike was expressed by the Ad26 vector that made up the vaccine. This clone appeared a few times.

Specimen: peripheral blood, collected in a trial of Ad26.COV2.S vaccine versus placebo. This clonotype was sampled from a person between 18 and 65 years old who received the Ad26.COV2.S COVID-19 vaccine or a placebo. V usage is TRBV27 and J usage is TRBJ1-2, with unresolved D. CDR3 nucleotide sequence: TGTGCCAGCAGTGACACTCGGGTGGGCAACTATGGCTACACCTTC. Translating it yields CASSDTRVGNYGYTF.